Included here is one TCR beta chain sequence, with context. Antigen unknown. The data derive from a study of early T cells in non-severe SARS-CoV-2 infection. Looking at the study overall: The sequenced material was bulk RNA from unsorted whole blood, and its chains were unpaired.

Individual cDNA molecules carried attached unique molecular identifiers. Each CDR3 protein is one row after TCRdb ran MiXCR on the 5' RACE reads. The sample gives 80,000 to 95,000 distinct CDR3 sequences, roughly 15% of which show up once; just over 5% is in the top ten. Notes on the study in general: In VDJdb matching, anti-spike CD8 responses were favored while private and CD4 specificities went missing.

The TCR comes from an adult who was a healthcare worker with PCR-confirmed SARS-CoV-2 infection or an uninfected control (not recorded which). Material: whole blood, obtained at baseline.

The CDR3 is CASSLGQGDYGYTF. DNA of the CDR3: TGTGCCAGCAGCTTGGGACAGGGGGACTATGGCTACACCTTC. V and J are TRBV7-9 and TRBJ1-2; 11 bases align to TRBD1. Losses at the gene ends were 3 bases for V and 3 bases for J; bases not matched to a gene: 0. CDR1 is SEHNR and CDR2 is FQNEAQ in the germline V gene (reference sequence). The CDR3 covers 14 residues.